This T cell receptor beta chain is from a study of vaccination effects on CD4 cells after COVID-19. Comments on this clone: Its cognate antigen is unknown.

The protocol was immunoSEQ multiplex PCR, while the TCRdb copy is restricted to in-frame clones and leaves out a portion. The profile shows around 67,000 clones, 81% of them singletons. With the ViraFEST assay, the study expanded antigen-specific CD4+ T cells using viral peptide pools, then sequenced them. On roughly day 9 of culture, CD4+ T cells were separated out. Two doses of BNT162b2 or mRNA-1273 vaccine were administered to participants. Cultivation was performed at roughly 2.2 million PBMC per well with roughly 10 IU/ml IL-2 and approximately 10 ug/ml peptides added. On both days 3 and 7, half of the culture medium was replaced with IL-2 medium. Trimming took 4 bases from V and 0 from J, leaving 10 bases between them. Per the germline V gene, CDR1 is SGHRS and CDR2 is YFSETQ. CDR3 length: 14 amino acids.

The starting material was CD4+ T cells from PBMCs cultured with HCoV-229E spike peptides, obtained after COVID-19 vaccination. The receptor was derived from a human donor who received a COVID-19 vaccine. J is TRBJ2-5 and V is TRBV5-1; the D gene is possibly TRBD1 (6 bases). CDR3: CASSLDSYQETQYF. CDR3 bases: TGCGCCAGCAGCCTGGACAGCTACCAAGAGACCCAGTACTTC.